Below are 25 T cell receptor beta chains sequenced from a single sample in a study of T cells in Graves' hyperthyroidism and ophthalmopathy. TCR beta CDR3 regions were amplified from RNA transcripts. The HTBI primer set served for first-round RT-PCR of the TCR CDR3. Each CDR3 protein is one row after TCRdb ran MiXCR on the multiplex PCR reads. The sample records 250,000 to 400,000 distinct CDR3 sequences, roughly 15% being singletons. The sequencing sample was made of blood. The receptors shown here come from a woman between 40 and 55 years old with Graves' ophthalmopathy.

This clonotype was seen at least ten times. The rearrangement joins TRBV6-2 or TRBV6-3 to TRBJ2-7, with 15 bases fitting TRBD2. V trimming: 4 bases; J trimming: 6 bases; junction bases outside the gene matches: 7. Germline V gene lookup returns CDR1 MNHEY and CDR2 SVGEGT. The length of the CDR3 is 16 residues. The CDR3 loop reads CASSFLGLAGGIEQYF. The CDR3, as DNA: TGTGCCAGCAGTTTTCTCGGACTAGCGGGAGGGATCGAGCAGTACTTC.

This clonotype has ten or more counts. The V and J genes are TRBV2 and TRBJ1-2; unclear D gene. Germline V gene sequence: CDR1 SNHLY, CDR2 FYNNEI. The V end lost 3 bases, the J end lost 6 bases, and 17 bases lay between the germline ends. The CDR3 extends over 15 amino acids. The CDR3 coding sequence is TGTGCCAGCAGTGATCCATCCGCCAGTACGCATGGCTACACCTTC. It translates to CASSDPSASTHGYTF.

This clonotype has ten or more counts. The chain uses TRBV11-3 and TRBJ2-1, with no clear D. V lost 1 base, J lost 6 bases, and 13 bases lay in between. The CDR3 covers 15 residues. The germline V gene encodes CDR1 SGHNT and CDR2 YENEEA. The CDR3 here is CASSLGSSPTNEQFF. Here the CDR3 DNA reads TGTGCCAGCAGCTTAGGGAGCTCACCAACCAATGAGCAGTTCTTC. The full variable domain, completed using reference TRBV11-3 and TRBJ2-1, is EAGVVQSPRYKIIEKKQPVAFWCNPISGHNTLYWYLQNLGQGPELLIRYENEEAVDDSQLPKDRFSAERLKGVDSTLKIQPAELGDSAVYLCASSLGSSPTNEQFFGPGTRLTVL.

About this clonotype itself: The junction and the germline gene differ at one end; a read error may be behind it. The rearrangement links TRBV7-2 to TRBJ2-3, with TRBD2 as a possible D gene (6 bases). The CDR3 has 15 amino acids. Germline values: CDR1 SGHTA, CDR2 FQGNSA. The CDR3 DNA reads as TGTGCCATCAGCTTTGGAGGGCAGCCCACAGATACGCAATATTTT. Translated: CAISFGGQPTDTQYF.

This clonotype appeared a few times. The rearrangement joins TRBV20-1 to TRBJ2-2; D gene uncertain. This CDR3 is 14 amino acids long. V was shortened by 6 bases and J by 2 bases, with 13 bases between the two germline ends. Germline V gene sequence: CDR1 DFQATT, CDR2 SNEGSKA (reference sequence). The CDR3 DNA follows: TGCAGTGCCCATTTTCTAGGCAACACCGGGGAGCTGTTTTTT. Its protein is CSAHFLGNTGELFF.

This clonotype was detected ten times or more. This chain connects TRBV20-1 to TRBJ1-3; 7 nucleotides agree with TRBD1. V was clipped by 3 bases and J by 13 bases; unmatched bases: 6. CDR1 is DFQATT and CDR2 is SNEGSKA in the germline V gene (reference sequence). This CDR3 has 11 residues. Written as DNA, the CDR3 is TGCAGTGCTAGGAATACAGGGGCGATATATTTT. It encodes CSARNTGAIYF.

This clonotype showed up just a few times. This chain connects TRBV7-8 to TRBJ1-5; tentatively, D is TRBD1 (5 bases). This CDR3 is 16 amino acids long. CDR1 SGHVS and CDR2 FQNEAQ come from the germline V gene. V lost 7 bases to trimming and J lost 0 bases, with 16 bases between them. In DNA, the CDR3 is TGTGCCAGCACAAAAACCTGGGGGAATAGCAATCAGCCCCAGCATTTT. Amino acids: CASTKTWGNSNQPQHF.

Ten or more counts support this clonotype. This chain joins TRBV27 and TRBJ2-7; 13 bases match TRBD2. This CDR3 has 16 amino acids. J lost 5 bases, V lost 4 bases, and 8 bases had no gene match. CDR1 and CDR2 (germline): MNHEY, SMNVEV (reference sequence). The CDR3 nucleotides are TGTGCCAGCAGTTCCCCCCGACTAGCGGGAGGTCACGAGCAGTACTTC. It specifies CASSSPRLAGGHEQYF.

The chain recombines TRBV10-3 with TRBJ2-2, with a weak D call TRBD1 (6 bases). V was pared by 6 bases and J by 1 base, with 9 bases between. This CDR3 has 14 amino acids. CDR1 is ENHRY, CDR2 SYGVKD, per germline. As DNA, the CDR3 is TGTGCCATCAGAGGACAGCTGAACACCGGGGAGCTGTTTTTT. Translated: CAIRGQLNTGELFF.

This clonotype appeared a few times. The chain uses TRBV7-8 and TRBJ1-3, with D perhaps matching TRBD1 (6 bases). Germline lookup yields CDR1 SGHVS and CDR2 FQNEAQ. CDR3 size: 15 residues. V was pared by 5 bases and J by 1 base, with 12 bases between. For the CDR3, the DNA is TGTGCCAGCAGCGGCAGGGGCAATTCTGGAAACACCATATATTTT. It specifies CASSGRGNSGNTIYF.

This clonotype was seen at least ten times. This sequence joins TRBV28 and TRBJ2-5; D unclear. The CDR3 loop spans 11 amino acids. Per the germline V gene, CDR1 is MDHEN and CDR2 is SYDVKM. Trimming took 6 bases from V and 2 from J, leaving 4 bases between them. The CDR3 DNA follows: TGTGCCAGCAGAAATCAAGAGACCCAGTACTTC. Translation gives CASRNQETQYF. Supplemented by reference TRBV28 and TRBJ2-5, the full variable domain reads DVKVTQSSRYLVKRTGEKVFLECVQDMDHENMFWYRQDPGLGLRLIYFSYDVKMKEKGDIPEGYSVSREKKERFSLILESASTNQTSMYLCASRNQETQYFGPGTRLLVL.

With respect to this clonotype: One base away lies a much larger clone, so this may be a sequencing read error. V gene TRBV20-1 combines with J gene TRBJ2-7, with TRBD1 matching 8 bases. The CDR3 covers 13 residues. The germline gives CDR1 DFQATT, CDR2 SNEGSKA (reference sequence). DNA for the CDR3: TGCAGTGCCTACGGACAGGGTTCCTACGAGCAGTGCTTC. It yields the protein CSAYGQGSYEQCF.

This clonotype was counted many times. The V and J genes are TRBV12-3 or TRBV12-4 and TRBJ1-5; no reliable D call. The length of the CDR3 is 15 residues. V was trimmed by 5 bases and J by 2 bases, leaving 13 bases between them. The CDR3 is CASSTRTDGNQPQHF. The CDR3 DNA is TGTGCCAGCAGTACCCGGACTGATGGCAATCAGCCCCAGCATTTT.

The rearrangement links TRBV20-1 to TRBJ2-5; no reliable D call. The length of the CDR3 is 15 residues. CDR1 is DFQATT, CDR2 SNEGSKA, per germline (reference sequence). The CDR3: CSAKRARPIQETQYF. CDR3 DNA: TGCAGCGCAAAACGGGCCCGGCCTATCCAAGAGACCCAGTACTTC.

This chain uses TRBV20-1 with TRBJ2-7, with TRBD2 matching over 12 bases. The junction had 7 bases not matched to a gene; V was cut back by 6 bases and J by 4 bases. The CDR3 runs 14 residues. Germline values: CDR1 DFQATT, CDR2 SNEGSKA (reference sequence). CDR3 amino acids: CSARRLAGDYEQYF. The CDR3 region has the DNA TGCAGTGCGCGGCGACTAGCGGGGGATTACGAGCAGTACTTC.

Comment on this clonotype: A much larger clone differs by one base, so this may be a read error. The rearrangement joins TRBV20-1 to TRBJ1-5; D uncertain. CDR1 DFQATT and CDR2 SNEGSKA come from the germline V gene (reference sequence). V lost 7 bases, J lost 6 bases, and 13 bases lay in between. This CDR3 is 12 amino acids long. CDR3 protein: CSDWPPGQPQHF. In DNA, the CDR3 is TGCAGTGATTGGCCTCCGGGTCAGCCCCAGCATTTT.

This clonotype was observed many times. V is TRBV7-8 and J is TRBJ2-1, with 10 bases fitting TRBD2. Germline CDR1 is SGHVS and CDR2 is FQNEAQ. The CDR3 runs to 15 residues. V trimming: 1 base; J trimming: 10 bases; junction bases outside the gene matches: 7. The CDR3 spells CASSLVLAGAGEQFF. The CDR3 DNA is TGTGCCAGCAGCTTAGTCCTAGCGGGGGCCGGGGAGCAGTTCTTC.

The genes are TRBV18 and TRBJ1-3; D is perhaps TRBD1 (6 bases). Deletions cut 3 bases from V and 4 bases from J, with 13 bases between. The CDR3 runs 15 residues. Germline values: CDR1 KGHSH, CDR2 LQKENI. This CDR3 is CASSPFGGVGNTIYF. The CDR3 DNA sequence: TGTGCCAGCTCACCCTTCGGGGGCGTGGGAAACACCATATATTTT.

This clonotype was picked up a small number of times. The chain employs TRBV18 and TRBJ2-7; 10 bases agree with TRBD2. This CDR3 has 16 residues. The germline gives CDR1 KGHSH, CDR2 LQKENI. The junction had 4 bases not matched to a gene; V was cut back by 2 bases and J by 0 bases. CDR3 sequence (DNA): TGTGCCAGCTCACCATCCCTAGCGGGGGCCTCCTACGAGCAGTACTTC. Translating gives CASSPSLAGASYEQYF.

Note on this clonotype: The junction and the germline gene differ at one end; a read error may be behind it. The V gene is TRBV4-3, the J gene TRBJ2-7; a possible D gene is TRBD2 (5 bases). Germline CDR1 reads LGHNA; CDR2 reads YSLEER. CDR3 length equals 14 residues. The CDR3: CASSQERDTYEQYF. The CDR3, as DNA: TGCGCCAGCAGTCAAGAACGGGATACCTACGAGCAGTACTTC.

This clonotype was found many times. The rearrangement joins TRBV28 to TRBJ2-1; 10 bases match TRBD2. Germline trimming cut 4 bases from V and 6 bases from J; bases unmatched to any gene: 6. Germline CDR1 is MDHEN and CDR2 is SYDVKM. This CDR3 is built from 15 residues. CDR3 protein: CASSSPSGGTNEQFF. CDR3 DNA: TGTGCCAGCAGTTCACCTAGCGGGGGAACCAATGAGCAGTTCTTC. Drawing the rest from reference TRBV28 and TRBJ2-1, the complete variable domain is DVKVTQSSRYLVKRTGEKVFLECVQDMDHENMFWYRQDPGLGLRLIYFSYDVKMKEKGDIPEGYSVSREKKERFSLILESASTNQTSMYLCASSSPSGGTNEQFFGPGTRLTVL.

This clonotype showed up many times. This chain links TRBV5-1 with TRBJ1-2; 7 bases line up with TRBD1. V shed 4 bases, J shed 8 bases, and the junction held 11 bases outside the gene matches. Germline V gene data show CDR1 as SGHRS and CDR2 as YFSETQ. The CDR3 totals 14 residues. Written as DNA, the CDR3 is TGCGCCAGCAGCCTACTCAGGGGGGAACTCGGCTACACCTTC. The encoded protein is CASSLLRGELGYTF.

This clonotype was seen ten or more times. The V and J genes are TRBV6-2 or TRBV6-3 and TRBJ1-1, with a possible D match to TRBD1 (6 bases). Germline V gene sequence: CDR1 MNHEY, CDR2 SVGEGT. V lost 6 bases, J lost 4 bases, and 12 bases lay in between. CDR3 size: 13 residues. CDR3 sequence reads: CASRQGPLTEAFF. In nucleotides, the CDR3 is TGTGCCAGCAGACAGGGACCGCTCACTGAAGCTTTCTTT.

This clonotype was seen a single time. Relative to the germline gene, one junction end is altered; a read error may explain this. This chain connects TRBV2 to TRBJ2-3; TRBD2 is a possible D gene (6 bases). The CDR3 spans 16 residues. Germline V gene sequence: CDR1 SNHLY, CDR2 FYNNEI. Here the CDR3 reads CASSEGTSAGTDTQYF. The DNA of the CDR3 is TGTGCCAGCAGCGAAGGGACTTCGGCGGGCACAGATACGCAGTATTTT. Combining the CDR3 with reference TRBV2 and TRBJ2-3 gives the whole variable domain EPEVTQTPSHQVTQMGQEVILRCVPISNHLYFYWYRQILGQKVEFLVSFYNNEISEKSEIFDDQFSVERPDGSNFTLKIRSTKLEDSAMYFCASSEGTSAGTDTQYFGPGTRLTVL.

Points on this clonotype: Sequence at one end of the junction differs from germline and may be a read error. The V call is TRBV7-7, the J call TRBJ2-1; 9 nucleotides align to TRBD1. CDR1 is SSHAT, CDR2 FNYEAQ, per germline (reference sequence). The CDR3 extends over 15 amino acids. CDR3 region: CASSPGTGFKYEQFF. CDR3 sequence (DNA): TGTGCTAGCAGCCCCGGGACAGGGTTTAAGTATGAGCAGTTCTTC.